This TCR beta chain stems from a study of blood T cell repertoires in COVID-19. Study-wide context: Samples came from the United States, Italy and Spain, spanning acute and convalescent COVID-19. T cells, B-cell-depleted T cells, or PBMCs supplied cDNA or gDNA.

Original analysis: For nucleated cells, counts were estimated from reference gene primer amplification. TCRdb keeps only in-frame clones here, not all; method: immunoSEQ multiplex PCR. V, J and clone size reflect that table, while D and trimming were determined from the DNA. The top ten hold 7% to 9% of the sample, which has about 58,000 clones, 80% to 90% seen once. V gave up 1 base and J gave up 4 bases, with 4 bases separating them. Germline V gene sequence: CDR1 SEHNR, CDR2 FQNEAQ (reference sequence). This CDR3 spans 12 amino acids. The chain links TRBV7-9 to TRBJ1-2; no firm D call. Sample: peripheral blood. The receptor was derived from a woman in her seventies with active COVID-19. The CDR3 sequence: CASSLDSYGYTF. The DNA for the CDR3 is TGTGCCAGCAGCTTAGACAGCTATGGCTACACCTTC.